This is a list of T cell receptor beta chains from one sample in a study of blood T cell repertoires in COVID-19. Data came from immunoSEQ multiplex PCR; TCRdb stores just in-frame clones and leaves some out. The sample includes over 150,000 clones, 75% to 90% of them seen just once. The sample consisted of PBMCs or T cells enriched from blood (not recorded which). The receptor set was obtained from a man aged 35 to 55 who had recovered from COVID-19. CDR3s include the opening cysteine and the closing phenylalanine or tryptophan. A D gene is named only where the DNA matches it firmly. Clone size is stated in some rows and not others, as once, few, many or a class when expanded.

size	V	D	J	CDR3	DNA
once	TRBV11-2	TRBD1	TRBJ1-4	CASSSGQGTNEKLFF	TGTGCCAGCAGCTCTGGACAGGGCACTAATGAAAAACTGTTTTTT
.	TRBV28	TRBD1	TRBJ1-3	CASNPTGTGNTIYF	TGTGCCAGCAATCCGACAGGGACTGGAAACACCATATATTTT
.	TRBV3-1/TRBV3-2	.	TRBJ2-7	CASSPSGLAGYEQYF	TGTGCCAGCAGCCCAAGCGGGCTAGCCGGCTACGAGCAGTACTTC
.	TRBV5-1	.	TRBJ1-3	CASSPSSGNTIYF	TGCGCCAGCAGCCCCAGCTCTGGAAACACCATATATTTT
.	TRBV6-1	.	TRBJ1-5	CASSDPGSPGNQPQHF	TGTGCCAGCAGTGATCCCGGGTCTCCCGGGAATCAGCCCCAGCATTTT
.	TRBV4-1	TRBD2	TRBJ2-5	CASSQGLAGAETQYF	TGCGCCAGCAGCCAGGGACTAGCGGGAGCAGAGACCCAGTACTTC
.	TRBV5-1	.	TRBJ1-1	CASSLKSTEAFF	TGCGCCAGCAGCTTGAAGAGCACTGAAGCTTTCTTT
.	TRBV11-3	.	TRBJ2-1	CASSPFASSYNEQFF	TGTGCCAGCAGCCCGTTTGCCAGCTCCTACAATGAGCAGTTCTTC
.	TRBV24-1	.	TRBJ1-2	CATQAGGAGNGYTF	TGTGCCACCCAAGCGGGGGGCGCAGGTAATGGCTACACCTTC
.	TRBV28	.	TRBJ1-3	CASRGSGNTIYF	TGTGCCAGCCGAGGATCTGGAAACACCATATATTTT
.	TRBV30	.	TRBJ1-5	CAWSVESGPQPQHF	TGTGCCTGGTCCGTGGAGAGCGGGCCCCAGCCCCAGCATTTT
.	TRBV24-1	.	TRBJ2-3	CATRGRGEDTQYF	TGTGCCACCCGAGGCAGGGGTGAAGATACGCAGTATTTT
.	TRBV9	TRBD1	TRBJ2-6	CASSFTTPTGAGANVLTF	TGTGCCAGCAGCTTCACAACCCCCACAGGGGCTGGGGCCAACGTCCTGACTTTC
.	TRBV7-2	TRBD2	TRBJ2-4	CASSDWTSGGKNIQYF	TGTGCCAGCAGCGACTGGACTAGCGGGGGAAAAAACATTCAGTACTTC
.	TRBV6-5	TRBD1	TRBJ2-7	CASTRKGTGTYEQYF	TGTGCCAGCACCAGAAAGGGGACAGGGACCTACGAGCAGTACTTC
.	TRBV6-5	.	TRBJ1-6	CASRDTINSPLHF	TGTGCCAGCCGGGACACCATTAATTCACCCCTCCACTTT
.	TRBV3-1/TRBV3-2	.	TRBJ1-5	CASSQMGGQPQHF	TGTGCCAGCAGCCAGATGGGGGGGCAGCCCCAGCATTTT
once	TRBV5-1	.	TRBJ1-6	CASSLGTGPNSPLHF	TGCGCCAGCAGCTTAGGCACAGGGCCTAATTCACCCCTCCACTTT
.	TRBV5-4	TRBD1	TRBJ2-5	CASSLKGALSETQYF	TGTGCCAGCAGCTTGAAGGGGGCGCTTTCAGAGACCCAGTACTTC
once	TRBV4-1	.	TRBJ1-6	CASSQLVSSLLNSPLHF	TGCGCCAGCAGCCAATTGGTCTCAAGCCTTCTGAATTCACCCCTCCACTTT
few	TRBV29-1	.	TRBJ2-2	CSVQNAGELFF	TGCAGCGTCCAGAACGCCGGGGAGCTGTTTTTT
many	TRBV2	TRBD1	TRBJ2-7	CASSDLVRGPEQYF	TGTGCCAGCAGTGATCTCGTCAGGGGGCCTGAGCAGTACTTC
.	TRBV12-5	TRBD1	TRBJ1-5	CASGGAGGVQPQHF	TGTGCTAGTGGCGGGGCAGGGGGCGTTCAGCCCCAGCATTTT
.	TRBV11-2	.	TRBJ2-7	CASSYIIATNYEQYF	TGTGCCAGCAGCTACATAATAGCGACTAACTACGAGCAGTACTTC
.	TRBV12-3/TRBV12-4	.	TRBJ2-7	CASSSRDYEQYF	TGTGCCAGCAGTTCACGCGACTACGAGCAGTACTTC
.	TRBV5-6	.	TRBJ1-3	CASSLLQGNTIYF	TGTGCCAGCAGCCTCTTACAGGGAAACACCATATATTTT
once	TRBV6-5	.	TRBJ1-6	CASRRTENSPLHF	TGTGCCAGCAGACGGACAGAAAATTCACCCCTCCACTTT
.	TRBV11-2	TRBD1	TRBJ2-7	CASSTYRGLSYEQYF	TGTGCCAGCAGCACCTACAGGGGGCTCTCCTACGAGCAGTACTTC
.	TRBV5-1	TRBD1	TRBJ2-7	CASSSTGGYYEQYF	TGCGCCAGCAGCTCGACAGGGGGTTACTACGAGCAGTACTTC
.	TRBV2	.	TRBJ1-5	CASSTLQGSRNQPQHF	TGTGCCAGCAGTACCCTACAGGGCTCTAGGAATCAGCCCCAGCATTTT
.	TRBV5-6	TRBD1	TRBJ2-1	CASSLASVGQGAYEQFF	TGTGCCAGCAGCTTGGCGTCCGTTGGACAGGGGGCATATGAGCAGTTCTTC
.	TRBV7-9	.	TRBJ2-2	CASSLLSETGELFF	TGTGCCAGCAGCTTATTATCAGAAACCGGGGAGCTGTTTTTT
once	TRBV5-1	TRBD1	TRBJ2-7	CASSSTGSSEQYF	TGCGCCAGCAGCTCGACAGGGTCCAGCGAGCAGTACTTC
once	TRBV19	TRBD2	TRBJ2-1	CASSIGLAGVGGYNEQFF	TGTGCCAGTAGTATAGGACTAGCGGGAGTGGGGGGCTACAATGAGCAGTTCTTC
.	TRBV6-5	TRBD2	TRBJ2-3	CASRSGGVSTDTQYF	TGTGCCAGCAGGAGCGGGGGGGTTAGCACAGATACGCAGTATTTT
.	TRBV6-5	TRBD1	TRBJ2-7	CASSYFTGGEQYF	TGTGCCAGCAGTTACTTTACAGGGGGCGAGCAGTACTTC
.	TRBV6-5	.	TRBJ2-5	CATRSDSYWTQYF	TGTGCCACCCGCTCGGACAGCTACTGGACCCAGTACTTC
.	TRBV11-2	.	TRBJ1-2	CASSPGTF	TGTGCCAGCAGCCCCGGCACCTTC
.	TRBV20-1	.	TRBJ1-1	CSASIRVNTEAFF	TGCAGTGCTAGTATCCGGGTGAACACTGAAGCTTTCTTT
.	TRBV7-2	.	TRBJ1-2	CAIWGGAYYGYTF	TGTGCCATCTGGGGGGGCGCTTACTATGGCTACACCTTC
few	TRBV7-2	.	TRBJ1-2	CASSLAYRVYGYTF	TGTGCCAGCAGCTTAGCTTACCGGGTCTATGGCTACACCTTC
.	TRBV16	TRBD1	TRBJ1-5	CASSPDQGVQPQHF	TGTGCCAGCAGCCCAGACCAGGGGGTTCAGCCCCAGCATTTT
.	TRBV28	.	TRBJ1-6	CASSAIISGYNSPLHF	TGTGCCAGCAGTGCAATCATATCAGGGTATAATTCACCCCTCCACTTT
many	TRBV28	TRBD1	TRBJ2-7	CASSFPDRGTYEQYF	TGTGCCAGCAGTTTCCCGGACAGGGGAACCTACGAGCAGTACTTC
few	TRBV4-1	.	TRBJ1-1	CASSQARGQTEAFF	TGCGCCAGCAGCCAAGCCCGAGGACAAACTGAAGCTTTCTTT
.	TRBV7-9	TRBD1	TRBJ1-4	CASSQGQDEKLFF	TGTGCCAGCAGCCAGGGACAGGATGAAAAACTGTTTTTT
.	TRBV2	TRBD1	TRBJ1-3	CASRDQGQLPISGNTIYF	TGTGCCAGCAGGGATCAGGGACAGCTGCCGATCTCTGGAAACACCATATATTTT
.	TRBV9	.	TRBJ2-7	CASSSGYEQYF	TGTGCCAGCAGCTCAGGGTACGAGCAGTACTTC
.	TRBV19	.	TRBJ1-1	CASGRVANTEAFF	TGTGCCAGTGGGCGGGTTGCGAACACTGAAGCTTTCTTT
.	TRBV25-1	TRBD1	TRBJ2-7	CATGGVPYEQYF	TGTGCCACAGGGGGCGTGCCCTACGAGCAGTACTTC
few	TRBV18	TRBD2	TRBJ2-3	CASSSTSGTDTQYF	TGTGCCAGCTCATCGACTAGCGGAACAGATACGCAGTATTTT